This T cell receptor (beta chain) was documented in a study of cytomegalovirus exposure and HLA in healthy donors (dated by TCRdb to 2016 to 2017). Notes on the research overall: According to an earlier analysis of 550 to 750 of the donors, 150 million to 200 million T cells yielded some 120 million unique TCR beta sequences and 276 Gb of sequence data. Of the roughly 400 genotyped donors, approximately 83% fell in the genetic ancestry cluster associated with self-reported Caucasian donors. An early release covering over 500 HLA-typed donors comprised about 300 gigabases of sequencing data and approximately 85 million unique TCR sequences. Typing coverage differed by locus: A, B, C, DRB1 and DQB1 were typed in roughly 620-630 donors, DQA1 in roughly 500, DPA1 in some 610, and DPB1 in 472. The study aimed to test whether cataloging public T cell receptors could reveal signatures of past pathogen exposure. Besides the first cohort of some 670 subjects, a separate validation cohort made up of over 95 different subjects was used. Class I and class II HLA loci were covered by the typing at four-digit resolution. To predict cytomegalovirus infection status, the study combined high-throughput TCR immunosequencing, statistical association of individual TCRs with disease status, and machine learning. An earlier analysis of some 500 of the donors applied high-throughput TCR beta sequencing to assess whether each TCR beta V gene segment acted as functional or pseudogenic. In a later analysis, previously published TCR beta repertoires from several hundred donors were re-analyzed and high-resolution HLA genotyping was added so that TCR occurrence patterns could be studied. All discovery cohort repertoires had been generated on a single sequencing platform. Rather than using new phenotypic data, the later analysis identified candidate immune exposures from TCR beta sequences and from how often those sequences occurred across donors. In a later genetic analysis, genome-wide SNP genotypes for about 55% of the roughly 700 donors were used, and that subset was treated as a discovery cohort. On average, around 200,000 unique TCR beta nucleotide sequences were sequenced per donor among 350 to 400 genotyped donors of the cohort, with roughly 18% of those sequences being non-productive. About five DR-DQ haplotypes were treated as single units for association and clustering because of strong linkage in the cohort. Donor age, sex, ethnicity and CMV serostatus were collected together with the repertoire data. Using immunosequencing, the study profiled T cell repertoires from around 680 subjects and related those repertoires to cytomegalovirus serostatus.

The cohort comprised fewer than 700 healthy bone marrow donors. All cohort members were sampled while nominally healthy, although unrecorded immune exposures were likely present. The donor was CMV seronegative and belonged to the group of roughly 330 seronegative cohort members. Every donor gave a peripheral blood sample, and the peripheral blood mononuclear cells from that sample were used for TCR beta sequencing. Genomic DNA extraction from the blood cell samples was performed with the Qiagen DNeasy Blood Extraction Kit. From cysteine to phenylalanine, the CDR3 is 14 amino acids long. Only the CDR3 DNA is retained, 42 bases long and in frame from the first base. V drops 2 bases and J drops 0 bases, leaving 8 bases in between. CDR1 and CDR2, looked up from the germline V gene, are SNHLY and FYNNEI. Libraries were constructed by the immunoSEQ multiplex PCR assay. The multiplex PCR relied on a mix of 60 forward primers for TCR Vbeta segments and 13 reverse primers for TCR Jbeta segments. A multiplex PCR assay on genomic DNA amplified the CDR3 region of rearranged TCR beta genes. The amplified TCR beta libraries were sequenced on the Illumina HiSeq System as 87-base-pair reads. On the study's bioinformatics: A later analysis counted tens of millions of unique TCR beta chains across the 640 or so repertoires, and 10 million to 11 million of these chains were shared by at least two donors. To remove PCR and sequencing errors, raw reads were error-corrected and collapsed into unique sequences using a nearest-neighbor algorithm that merged closely related sequences. CDR3 sequences were aligned to IMGT reference sequences to assign V, D and J gene segments. Each retained sequence needed at least a six-nucleotide match to both a V gene segment and a J gene segment. Rearrangements were called productive when the CDR3 lacked stop codons and stayed in frame with V and J; all others were non-productive. CDR3 was defined according to IMGT convention as the region running from the second conserved V-encoded cysteine to the conserved J-encoded phenylalanine. The earlier analysis of about 500 of the donors excluded sequences that lacked an unambiguous match to a single V gene segment. An earlier analysis of about 590 of the donors classified V segments as functional when productive rearrangements were above 56.7% and as segregating when the standard deviation between donors was above 5%. A statistical classification framework was built to diagnose cytomegalovirus status from the catalog of TCR beta chain sequences. In a later analysis, V and J genes were assigned by comparing TCR nucleotide sequences against IMGT/GENE-DB human TR gene sequences. A later analysis assigned CDR3 sequences and most-parsimonious VDJ recombination scenarios with the TCRdist pipeline. In a later analysis, every TCR beta chain was defined by the combination of its CDR3 amino acid sequence and its V-gene family, and reads without a unique V-gene family were dropped. In a later analysis, 450 to 600 highly shared, low-generation-probability nucleotide sequences were removed to address suspected cross-contamination and a sequencing artifact. In a later analysis, a clonal expansion index was calculated for each public chain from normalized within-repertoire ranks of inferred template counts. In a later analysis, generation probabilities were computed with a VDJ recombination model fitted to out-of-frame rearrangements, and the resulting probabilities were checked against IGoR. In a later analysis, TCR-TCR, TCR-HLA and TCR-CMV co-occurrence was scored with hypergeometric tests, and a repertoire-size bias correction was applied to TCR pairs. To estimate false discovery rates, a later analysis permuted the HLA or CMV assignments 20 times. In a later analysis, co-occurring TCRs were grouped using DBSCAN, and TCRdist sequence similarity was added for clustering within HLA-allele-positive subsets. For co-occurrence clustering, repertoires with fewer than 30,000 or more than 120,000 public chains were excluded, along with four to six repertoires with anomalous nucleotide sharing. Sourced from immuneACCESS, this table was stored by TCRdb with only in-frame sequences that have V and J called. A share of the clones is absent; for the studies checked, an unresolved V gene accounts for under half, and the remainder has no known explanation. V and J calls and clone size are those listed in that table; D and trimming were worked out from the DNA. The table for this sample lists about 140,000 clones; 61% of them were counted only once. The ten most abundant clones make up approximately 1.7% of the sample.

Overall study results and their limits: In vitro tests confirmed that a few of the cytomegalovirus-associated TCR beta chains recognize cytomegalovirus antigens. In an earlier analysis of some 500 of the donors, most TCR beta V segments were observed in productive rearrangements about 87% or about 30% of the time, broadly matching IMGT annotations. In this cohort, only TCR beta chains were sequenced, and detectable features were limited by the absence of alpha or paired-chain data. Immune exposure information for the cohort was limited to CMV serostatus. The earlier analysis of almost 600 of the donors excluded roughly 17 rarely observed V segments, including chromosome 9 orphons, because counts were too low. In the study, 164 TCR beta chains were listed as associated with cytomegalovirus. When HLA alleles, especially DR and DQ, strongly co-occurred, TCR associations were difficult to assign to individual alleles. Compared with equally common non-associated chains, HLA-associated TCR beta chains in a later analysis were more clonally expanded and had lower generation probabilities. The 87-base-pair reads could not distinguish some IMGT-functional V segments, including TRBV6-2 and TRBV6-3, so those segments were excluded. It was suggested by the authors that the approach could potentially be generalized to other disease states and immunological phenotypes. Roughly uniform sequencing depth across donors was assumed in presence/absence analyses, although this assumption may not hold. In a later analysis, several top co-occurrence clusters were reported to appear linked to parvovirus B19, influenza, CMV and Epstein-Barr virus. Most CMV-associated TCR beta chains appeared to be HLA-restricted in a later analysis, and the HLA associations seemed to be driven largely by CMV exposure. A further reported finding was that TCR beta sequences accurately predicted the HLA-A and HLA-B alleles for most subjects in the first cohort. Correlated functional status among segregating V segments might be attributable to linkage disequilibrium, but an unknown experimental factor could not be ruled out. Most TCR sequences were seen in very few donors, while some public TCRs were found in many individuals. An association between a missense DCLRE1C variant and V-gene and J-gene trimming of TCR beta chains was found in a later genetic analysis and replicated in an independent cohort. The classifier was reported to diagnose cytomegalovirus status with high specificity and sensitivity in both the original cohort and the validation cohort. A later genetic analysis reported fewer N-insertions in productive TCRs among donors in an Asian-associated ancestry cluster than the roughly 620-donor mean. Specific HLA alleles were associated with 15,000 to 20,000 TCR beta sequences at a false discovery rate of 0.05 in a later analysis. HLA typing was unavailable for some donors at each locus, so association tests used only the typed subset. A cluster of highly shared sequence variants was judged likely to be a technical artifact of the sequencing pipeline. In a later analysis, the rate of TCR association differed among HLA loci, with DRB1 alleles having the most associated TCRs and HLA-C alleles having the fewest.

On this clone itself: What this receptor recognizes is not known. No qualities accompany the bases; no much larger clone lies one base away.

This clonotype originated in a male donor in good health and CMV-seronegative. The sequenced sample consisted of PBMCs. The rearrangement combines TRBV2 with TRBJ2-7; the best D guess is TRBD1, with 6 bases matching. In nucleotides, the sequence is TGTGCCAGCAGTGAACAGGGGAGCTCCTACGAGCAGTACTTC. This encodes CASSEQGSSYEQYF.